Each of the 20 T cell receptor beta chains below was sequenced from the same sample in a study of preoperative IRX-2 immunotherapy in early breast cancer. The treatment here: preoperative locoregional IRX-2 cytokine immunotherapy. Assay: immunoSEQ multiplex PCR; the TCRdb copy retains only in-frame clones and omits some. The sample consists of about 62,000 clones, approximately 94% of them appearing once. This sample was obtained from a patient treated with IRX-2 immunotherapy. All receptors derive from a human donor with breast cancer.

The J gene is TRBJ2-5, the V gene TRBV28; 9 bases align to TRBD2. CDR1 and CDR2 from the germline V gene are MDHEN and SYDVKM. This CDR3 is built from 19 residues. V was pared by 5 bases and J by 7 bases, with 23 bases of the junction left unmatched. The CDR3 region is CASSQRVFKRGAPTWTQYF. The CDR3 DNA sequence: TGTGCCAGCAGTCAAAGGGTTTTTAAGCGGGGGGCACCCACGTGGACCCAGTACTTC.

This chain connects TRBV7-2 to TRBJ1-4; D is ambiguous. V was trimmed by 5 bases and J by 4 bases, leaving 14 bases between them. Germline V CDR1 and CDR2: SGHTA, FQGNSA. The CDR3 spans 15 residues. The CDR3 region is CASSPQTSGNEKLFF. The CDR3 nucleotides are TGTGCCAGCAGCCCGCAGACGTCGGGTAATGAAAAACTGTTTTTT.

This chain connects TRBV7-6 to TRBJ2-7, with TRBD2 identical over 9 bases. The CDR3 is 15 residues long. V shed 5 bases and J 6 bases; nucleotides not matched to a gene: 11. Germline assignment: CDR1 SGHVS and CDR2 FNYEAQ. CDR3 protein: CASSTGLANFGEQYF. The CDR3 DNA reads as TGTGCCAGCAGCACGGGACTAGCAAATTTCGGCGAGCAGTACTTC.

This sequence joins TRBV29-1 and TRBJ1-1; D is perhaps TRBD1 (5 bases). The CDR3 sequence is 14 residues long. Germline CDR1 is SQVTM and CDR2 is ANQGSEA. V gave up 7 bases and J gave up 1 base, with 16 bases separating them. The CDR3 bases are TGCAGCGCCGTAGGGGCAGGGAAGAACACTGAAGCTTTCTTT. This codes for CSAVGAGKNTEAFF.

The rearrangement links TRBV6-5 to TRBJ2-1, with 8 bases that match TRBD2. V lost 4 bases to trimming and J lost 8 bases; unmatched junction nucleotides: 10. CDR3 length equals 15 residues. Germline V gene sequence: CDR1 MNHEY, CDR2 SVGAGI. This chain's CDR3 is CASSWVGRGVDEQFF. CDR3 coding DNA: TGTGCCAGCAGTTGGGTTGGGCGGGGGGTGGATGAGCAGTTCTTC.

The chain recombines TRBV5-1 with TRBJ2-3, with TRBD2 matching over 8 bases. The CDR3 length is 15 residues. The germline V gene has CDR1 SGHRS and CDR2 YFSETQ. Losses at the gene ends were 2 bases for V and 2 bases for J; bases not matched to a gene: 4. The CDR3 here is CASSFASGSTDTQYF. DNA of the CDR3: TGCGCCAGCAGCTTTGCTAGCGGGTCCACAGATACGCAGTATTTT. Complete variable domain (other parts from reference TRBV5-1 and TRBJ2-3): KAGVTQTPRYLIKTRGQQVTLSCSPISGHRSVSWYQQTPGQGLQFLFEYFSETQRNKGNFPGRFSGRQFSNSRSEMNVSTLELGDSALYLCASSFASGSTDTQYFGPGTRLTVL.

This clone appeared a few times. The V gene is TRBV7-9, the J gene TRBJ1-1; D not resolved. The CDR3 totals 14 residues. Trimming stripped 3 bases from V and 1 base from J, with 9 bases between. CDR1 is SEHNR and CDR2 is FQNEAQ in the germline V gene (reference sequence). CDR3 in DNA: TGTGCCAGCAGCTTTTTCCTGAAGAACACTGAAGCTTTCTTT. Translating gives CASSFFLKNTEAFF.

The chain joins TRBV7-2 to TRBJ2-7; 10 bases are a match to TRBD2. This CDR3 has 16 amino acids. V trimming: 1 base; J trimming: 3 bases; junction bases outside the gene matches: 6. Germline assignment: CDR1 SGHTA and CDR2 FQGNSA. The CDR3 DNA reads TGTGCCAGCAGCTTAGGGGTAGCGGGAGGCTTCTACGAGCAGTACTTC. Amino acid sequence: CASSLGVAGGFYEQYF. Filled out from reference TRBV7-2 and TRBJ2-7, the complete variable domain reads GAGVSQSPSNKVTEKGKDVELRCDPISGHTALYWYRQSLGQGLEFLIYFQGNSAPDKSGLPSDRFSAERTGGSVSTLTIQRTQQEDSAVYLCASSLGVAGGFYEQYFGPGTRLTVT.

The J gene is TRBJ2-5, the V gene TRBV7-9; the D gene is possibly TRBD2 (6 bases). Germline V gene lookup returns CDR1 SEHNR and CDR2 FQNEAQ (reference sequence). V was pared by 3 bases and J by 4 bases, with 12 bases between. CDR3 size: 14 residues. The chain's CDR3 is CASSLASVGETQYF. CDR3 DNA sequence: TGTGCCAGCAGCTTGGCTAGCGTCGGAGAGACCCAGTACTTC.

The chain recombines TRBV9 with TRBJ2-1, with D possibly matching TRBD2 (6 bases). In germline, CDR1 is SGDLS, CDR2 YYNGEE. Between the trimmed V and J ends, which lost 2 bases and 6 bases, there was a span of 24 bases. This CDR3 region has 18 residues. The chain's CDR3 is CASSVPRVGGSPPNEQFF. CDR3 DNA: TGTGCCAGCAGCGTTCCCCGAGTAGGAGGGTCCCCTCCCAATGAGCAGTTCTTC.

The J gene is TRBJ1-2, the V gene TRBV7-2; TRBD1 matches at 7 bases. With V trimmed by 5 bases and J by 5 bases, 5 bases remained unmatched. The CDR3 contains 13 residues. Germline CDR1 is SGHTA and CDR2 is FQGNSA. The DNA of the CDR3 is TGTGCCAGCAGCCCGGACAGGTTTTATGGCTACACCTTC. It encodes CASSPDRFYGYTF. Drawing the rest from reference TRBV7-2 and TRBJ1-2, the complete variable domain is GAGVSQSPSNKVTEKGKDVELRCDPISGHTALYWYRQSLGQGLEFLIYFQGNSAPDKSGLPSDRFSAERTGGSVSTLTIQRTQQEDSAVYLCASSPDRFYGYTFGSGTRLTVV.

This chain connects TRBV30 to TRBJ1-2; D possibly corresponds to TRBD1 (5 bases). Trimming removed 2 bases from V and 4 bases from J, with 8 bases in between. This CDR3 contains 12 residues. Germline lookup yields CDR1 GTSNPN and CDR2 SVGIG (reference sequence). CDR3 bases: TGTGCCTGGAGTAGGGACGGCTATGGCTACACCTTC. Protein sequence: CAWSRDGYGYTF.

The genes are TRBV5-1 and TRBJ1-1; D possibly corresponds to TRBD1 (6 bases). CDR1 is SGHRS and CDR2 is YFSETQ in the germline V gene. V gave up 0 bases and J gave up 3 bases, with 12 bases separating them. The CDR3 sequence is 15 residues long. The CDR3 spells CASSLGGGSDTEAFF. The CDR3 bases are TGCGCCAGCAGCTTGGGCGGGGGCTCGGACACTGAAGCTTTCTTT.

The chain links TRBV7-9 to TRBJ1-1; D is ambiguous. Germline CDR1 and CDR2: SEHNR and FQNEAQ (reference sequence). V lost 7 bases to trimming and J lost 1 base, with 13 bases between them. This CDR3 has 14 residues. The CDR3 sequence: CASTRGDPNTEAFF. The DNA of the CDR3 is TGTGCCAGCACCCGGGGAGACCCGAACACTGAAGCTTTCTTT.

The rearrangement links TRBV18 to TRBJ2-7; weak D call: TRBD1 (6 bases). This CDR3 is built from 13 residues. The germline gives CDR1 KGHSH, CDR2 LQKENI. V lost 3 bases and J 1 base, leaving 7 bases between the germline ends. In nucleotides, the CDR3 is TGTGCCAGCTCACCCACAGGGTCCTACGAGCAGTACTTC. Encoded protein: CASSPTGSYEQYF.

The gene calls are TRBV30 and TRBJ2-7, with D possibly TRBD2 on 5 matching bases. V was pared by 3 bases and J by 0 bases, with 9 bases between. Germline lookup yields CDR1 GTSNPN and CDR2 SVGIG (reference sequence). The CDR3 has 13 residues. This CDR3 reads CAWSPGVSYEQYF. CDR3 sequence (DNA): TGTGCCTGGAGCCCCGGGGTCTCCTACGAGCAGTACTTC.

The gene calls are TRBV10-3 and TRBJ2-3; D remains ambiguous. From germline, CDR1 is ENHRY and CDR2 SYGVKD. The CDR3 runs 16 residues. V was pared by 0 bases and J by 4 bases, with 14 bases between. This CDR3 is CAISESRGVGPDTQYF. CDR3 in DNA: TGTGCCATCAGTGAGTCGAGAGGAGTCGGTCCAGATACGCAGTATTTT.

The V call is TRBV11-3, the J call TRBJ1-1, with D unclear. The CDR3 contains 14 residues. Germline V gene data show CDR1 as SGHNT and CDR2 as YENEEA. V shed 1 base and J shed 1 base, with 7 bases lying between them. The DNA for the CDR3 is TGTGCCAGCAGCTTAGTTCCAGAGAACACTGAAGCTTTCTTT. It specifies CASSLVPENTEAFF. The complete variable domain, with remaining parts taken from reference TRBV11-3 and TRBJ1-1, reads EAGVVQSPRYKIIEKKQPVAFWCNPISGHNTLYWYLQNLGQGPELLIRYENEEAVDDSQLPKDRFSAERLKGVDSTLKIQPAELGDSAVYLCASSLVPENTEAFFGQGTRLTVV.

This clone was seen once. A junction end diverges from the germline sequence, so it may reflect a read error. The gene calls are TRBV4-1 and TRBJ2-1; 7 nucleotides align to TRBD1. The CDR3 sequence is 16 residues long. CDR1 MGHRA and CDR2 YSYEKL come from the germline V gene. CDR3 residues: CANSHPTGNRVDEQFF. CDR3 DNA sequence: TGCGCCAACAGCCACCCGACAGGGAATAGGGTGGATGAGCAGTTCTTC.

This chain connects TRBV10-3 to TRBJ1-6; D is perhaps TRBD1 (6 bases). Between the trimmed V and J ends, which lost 4 bases and 7 bases, there was a span of 23 bases. The germline V gene encodes CDR1 ENHRY and CDR2 SYGVKD. CDR3 length: 18 residues. CDR3 DNA sequence: TGTGCCATCAGTGGGTCAGGGGCTCCAGGGCATCTGAATTCACCCCTCCACTTT. Protein: CAISGSGAPGHLNSPLHF.